Below are 14 T cell receptor beta chains sequenced from a single sample in a study of human T cells and chemical hapten exposure (dated by TCRdb to the early 2020s). The label giving this sample's time point can be read as: patch test 3, about 24 weeks after DPC sensitization. In light of the paper, this sample's treatment or condition label describes: therapeutic diphenylcyclopropenone sensitization with weekly scalp DPC. The library was made by RACE. Sequencing relied on a NextSeq 500. Using fastp at Q25 and MiXCR, TCRdb reprocessed the public reads and kept productive beta chains. Every distinct CDR3 protein forms one entry, paired with its most common genes and DNA. The sample records approximately 72,000 distinct CDR3 sequences, 11% of which are singletons. The ten largest clones take up about 1.5% of the sample. This specimen was whole blood, taken in connection with sensitization to the hapten diphenylcyclopropenone (DPC). Source of these receptors: a woman aged 45-59 years with alopecia areata. Some clones in this sample may be carry-over from other donors' samples.

This clonotype occurred a few times. The rearrangement joins TRBV7-6 to TRBJ1-2; 9 positions agree with TRBD1. From germline, CDR1 is SGHVS and CDR2 FNYEAQ. The CDR3 loop spans 15 amino acids. Losses at the gene ends were 1 base for V and 8 bases for J; bases not matched to a gene: 8. DNA for the CDR3: TGTGCCAGCAGCTTAGTGGGACAGGGCGAAGGAGGCTACACCTTC. It is translated as CASSLVGQGEGGYTF.

This clonotype has ten or more counts. The chain is built from TRBV7-9 and TRBJ1-4; D may be TRBD1 (5 bases). CDR3 size: 14 residues. Trimming left V 5 bases short and J 7 bases short, with 14 bases between. Germline CDR1 is SEHNR and CDR2 is FQNEAQ (reference sequence). This CDR3 reads CASSLAGFSEKLFF. The DNA of the CDR3 is TGTGCCAGCAGCCTGGCAGGGTTCAGTGAAAAACTGTTTTTT.

This chain connects TRBV18 to TRBJ1-5; D is ambiguous. This CDR3 comprises 17 residues. Germline values: CDR1 KGHSH, CDR2 LQKENI. Trimming took off 3 bases at V and 2 bases at J, with 17 bases between the two ends. The CDR3 region is CASSPQVLTGGNQPQHF. CDR3 DNA: TGTGCCAGCTCACCCCAAGTCCTTACGGGTGGCAATCAGCCCCAGCATTTT.

The chain joins TRBV28 to TRBJ2-5; D might be TRBD2 (6 bases). Germline V lookup: CDR1 MDHEN, CDR2 SYDVKM. V lost 5 bases and J 0 bases, leaving 10 bases between the germline ends. The CDR3 sequence is 14 residues long. CDR3 sequence: CASSLAGYQETQYF. CDR3 nucleotides: TGTGCCAGCAGTCTTGCGGGATACCAAGAGACCCAGTACTTC.

The chain joins TRBV19 to TRBJ1-4; no reliable D call. Trimming cost V 9 bases and J 3 bases, with 14 bases left between them. The CDR3 runs to 14 residues. Germline V lookup: CDR1 LNHDA, CDR2 SQIVND (reference sequence). CDR3 nucleotide sequence: TGTGCCAGCGTGGATAGTGAGGCTAATGAAAAACTGTTTTTT. This encodes CASVDSEANEKLFF.

This clonotype appeared many times. The V gene is TRBV12-3 or TRBV12-4, the J gene TRBJ1-4; 7 bases line up with TRBD1. The CDR3 loop spans 16 amino acids. The ends lost 4 bases at V and 7 bases at J; junction bases unmatched: 12. CDR3 sequence: CASSSSRDSISEKLFF. CDR3 in DNA: TGTGCCAGCAGTTCTTCACGGGACAGTATAAGTGAAAAACTGTTTTTT.

This clonotype was picked up many times. This chain uses TRBV20-1 with TRBJ2-7, with D unresolved. Germline V gene lookup returns CDR1 DFQATT and CDR2 SNEGSKA (reference sequence). The CDR3 runs 12 residues. V was shortened by 1 base and J by 1 base, with 5 bases between the two germline ends. The CDR3 region has the DNA TGCAGTGCTAGAGTTGTTTCCTACGAGCAGTACTTC. This translates into CSARVVSYEQYF.

The chain carries TRBV28 and TRBJ2-7; D gene ambiguous. V was cut by 4 bases and J by 7 bases, with 11 bases left in between. Germline V gene lookup returns CDR1 MDHEN and CDR2 SYDVKM. The CDR3 has 12 amino acids. CDR3 sequence: CASSSRLGEQYF. For the CDR3, the DNA is TGTGCCAGCAGTTCCAGGTTAGGAGAGCAGTACTTC.

The chain has TRBV7-9 and TRBJ2-3; no firm D call. V was clipped by 10 bases and J by 3 bases, with 14 bases between them. The CDR3 consists of 13 residues. Per the germline V gene, CDR1 is SEHNR and CDR2 is FQNEAQ (reference sequence). The CDR3 DNA follows: TGTGCCACTTCGTCATGGGGAACAGATACGCAGTATTTT. It encodes CATSSWGTDTQYF.

Only a few counts were recorded for this clonotype. DNA for the CDR3: TGTGCCAGCTCACCATCCTCTGTCAGTCTCGACACTGAAGCTTTCTTT. Protein: CASSPSSVSLDTEAFF. The chain combines TRBV18 with TRBJ1-1, with unresolved D. Germline CDR1 reads KGHSH; CDR2 reads LQKENI. The CDR3 is 16 residues long. The V end lost 2 bases, the J end lost 3 bases, and 16 bases lay between the germline ends.

This clonotype was observed many times. This sequence joins TRBV29-1 and TRBJ2-5; possible D gene TRBD2, 6 bases. CDR3 length: 16 amino acids. V lost 4 bases and J 4 bases, leaving 22 bases between the germline ends. Per germline, CDR1 SQVTM and CDR2 ANQGSEA. CDR3 sequence: CSVGEAVAVEGETQYF. The CDR3 DNA follows: TGCAGCGTTGGGGAGGCGGTAGCGGTCGAGGGAGAGACCCAGTACTTC. The full variable domain, its missing parts supplied by reference TRBV29-1 and TRBJ2-5, is SAVISQKPSRDICQRGTSLTIQCQVDSQVTMMFWYRQQPGQSLTLIATANQGSEATYESGFVIDKFPISRPNLTFSTLTVSNMSPEDSSIYLCSVGEAVAVEGETQYFGPGTRLLVL.

The chain joins TRBV12-3 or TRBV12-4 to TRBJ2-7; 10 bases line up with TRBD1. This CDR3 has 17 amino acids. V lost 7 bases to trimming and J lost 2 bases; unmatched junction nucleotides: 14. The CDR3 DNA reads as TGTGCCAGCACCCTCCGAGGGGGGACAGGGGCCACCTACGAGCAGTACTTC. Its translation: CASTLRGGTGATYEQYF.

This chain uses TRBV29-1 with TRBJ2-3, with a weak D call TRBD1 (5 bases). Trimming removed 3 bases at V and 3 bases at J, with 10 bases between. The CDR3 consists of 13 residues. Germline CDR1 reads SQVTM; CDR2 reads ANQGSEA. CDR3 sequence (DNA): TGCAGCGTTGACCCGGACATTACAGATACGCAGTATTTT. As protein: CSVDPDITDTQYF.

This clonotype appeared a few times. The gene calls are TRBV20-1 and TRBJ2-1; 16 nucleotides match TRBD2. J gave up 10 bases and V 7 bases, and 10 bases lay outside the gene matches. This CDR3 is 15 amino acids long. CDR1 is DFQATT and CDR2 is SNEGSKA in the germline V gene (reference sequence). The CDR3 sequence is CSGSGTSGGANEQFF. The CDR3 DNA is TGCAGTGGATCCGGGACTAGCGGGGGGGCCAACGAGCAGTTCTTC.